The present TCR beta chain was sequenced within a study of cytomegalovirus exposure and HLA in healthy donors. Overall study results and limits: Analyzed later, most CMV-associated TCR beta chains appeared HLA-restricted. The authors reported that TCR beta sequences could predict HLA-A and HLA-B alleles. These predictions were accurate for most subjects in the first cohort.

CDR1 and CDR2 from the germline V gene are SGHRS and YFSETQ. The CDR3 runs to 16 residues. PCR was performed using 60 Vbeta and 13 Jbeta primers. The repertoire was sequenced with immunoSEQ multiplex PCR; TCRdb's copy has only in-frame clones and lacks some. Of roughly 150,000 clones listed, 65% to 85% are singletons. This clone has a handful of counts. The antigen is undetermined. Mismatch with germline at one junction end may stem from a read error. The sequenced material came from PBMCs. The source is a male donor in good health and CMV-seronegative. The rearrangement uses TRBV5-1 and TRBJ2-3; TRBD2 matches at 11 bases. CDR3 region: CASCLAGGSPPDTQYF. The CDR3 nucleotides are TGCGCCAGCTGCTTAGCGGGAGGGTCCCCCCCAGATACGCAGTATTTT.